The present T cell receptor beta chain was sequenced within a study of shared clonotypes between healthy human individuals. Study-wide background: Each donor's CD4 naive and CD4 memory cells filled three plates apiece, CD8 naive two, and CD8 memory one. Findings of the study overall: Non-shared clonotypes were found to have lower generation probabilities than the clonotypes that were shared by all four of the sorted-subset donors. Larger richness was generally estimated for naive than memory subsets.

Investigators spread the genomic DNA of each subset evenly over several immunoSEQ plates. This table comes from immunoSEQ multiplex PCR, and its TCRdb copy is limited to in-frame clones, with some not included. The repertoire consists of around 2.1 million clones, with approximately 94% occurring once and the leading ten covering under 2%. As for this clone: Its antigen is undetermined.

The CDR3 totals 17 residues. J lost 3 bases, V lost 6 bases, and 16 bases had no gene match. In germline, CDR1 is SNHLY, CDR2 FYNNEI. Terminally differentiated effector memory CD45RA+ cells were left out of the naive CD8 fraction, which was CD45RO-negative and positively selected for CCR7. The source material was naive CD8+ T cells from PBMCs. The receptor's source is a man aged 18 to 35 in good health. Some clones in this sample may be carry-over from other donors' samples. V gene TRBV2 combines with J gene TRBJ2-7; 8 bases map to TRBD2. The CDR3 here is CASSEKQLGLVLYEQYF. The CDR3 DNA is TGTGCCAGCAGCGAAAAACAGCTGGGACTAGTACTCTACGAGCAGTACTTC.